The sequence of this T cell receptor (beta chain) was determined in a study of T cell responses to AZD1222 COVID-19 vaccine. The CDR3 runs to 15 residues. Trimming cost V 4 bases and J 1 base; bases outside gene matches: 6. Germline-derived CDR1 and CDR2 are MDHEN and SYDVKM. Study results and caveats: The donors showed a predominance of white British ancestry and of females, with possible underestimation of clonal diversity.

The method was immunoSEQ multiplex PCR; TCRdb's version includes in-frame clones alone and lacks a portion of them. The table records some 150,000 clones, 92% of them present only once. As regards this clone: Antigen specificity is unknown.

V gene TRBV28 combines with J gene TRBJ1-2; 7 nucleotides align to TRBD1. The TCR sequence derives from an adult who received the AZD1222 COVID-19 vaccine. This sample comprised peripheral blood, obtained 28 days after the second AZD1222 dose. The CDR3 region has the DNA TGTGCCAGCAGTTCCCGGACAGGTTTTAACTATGGCTACACCTTC. This codes for CASSSRTGFNYGYTF.